The 20 T cell receptor beta chains reported below all come from one sample, sequenced in a study of cytomegalovirus exposure and HLA in healthy donors. Amplification used 60 Vbeta primers and 13 Jbeta primers. The table came from immunoSEQ multiplex PCR; TCRdb's copy has only in-frame clones and leaves some out. The repertoire includes 130,000 or so clones, roughly 77% of them detected once, and around 3.4% sits in the top ten. Sequencing used PBMCs. The receptors come from a man in his forties in good health and CMV-seronegative.

This sequence joins TRBV18 and TRBJ2-7, with D hard to call. The CDR3 sequence is 14 residues long. Trimming cost V 3 bases and J 5 bases, with 14 bases left between them. Germline assignment: CDR1 KGHSH and CDR2 LQKENI. CDR3 coding DNA: TGTGCCAGCTCACCCGTGATGGGCCGGAACGAGCAGTACTTC. Translation: CASSPVMGRNEQYF.

The V and J genes are TRBV28 and TRBJ1-2; the match to TRBD1 covers 7 bases. The CDR3 spans 12 residues. The V and J ends lost 4 bases and 7 bases, in that order; junction bases with no gene match: 3. The germline V gene encodes CDR1 MDHEN and CDR2 SYDVKM. CDR3: CASSSDRAGYTF. Here the CDR3 DNA reads TGTGCCAGCAGTTCTGACAGGGCTGGCTACACCTTC.

This clone was detected only once. The J gene is TRBJ1-1, the V gene TRBV5-1; TRBD1 matches at 8 bases. Per germline, CDR1 SGHRS and CDR2 YFSETQ. The J segment lost 0 bases and the V segment lost 0 bases, leaving 4 bases of the junction unmatched. The CDR3 extends over 16 amino acids. The CDR3 DNA follows: TGCGCCAGCAGCTTGGGAGTGACAGGGGTGAACACTGAAGCTTTCTTT. Its translation is CASSLGVTGVNTEAFF.

The chain combines TRBV9 with TRBJ1-4, with D uncertain. Germline CDR1 and CDR2: SGDLS and YYNGEE. This CDR3 has 16 amino acids. V lost 0 bases to trimming and J lost 1 base, with 10 bases between them. The CDR3 region has the DNA TGTGCCAGCAGCGTAGCGGGTCTGGGAACTAATGAAAAACTGTTTTTT. Its translation: CASSVAGLGTNEKLFF.

V and J are TRBV5-6 and TRBJ2-7; TRBD1 agrees at 12 bases. The CDR3 covers 14 residues. The germline gives CDR1 SGHDT, CDR2 YYEEEE. The V and J ends lost 4 bases and 7 bases, in that order; junction bases with no gene match: 6. The CDR3 spells CASSQGQGAGEQYF. The DNA for the CDR3 is TGTGCCAGCAGCCAGGGACAGGGGGCGGGTGAGCAGTACTTC.

The V and J genes are TRBV10-3 and TRBJ1-5; no clear D. The germline V gene encodes CDR1 ENHRY and CDR2 SYGVKD. Trimming shortened V by 3 bases and J by 5 bases, and 5 bases separated the two germline ends. The CDR3 is 12 amino acids. The CDR3 DNA reads as TGTGCCATCAGTGATCGGGATCAGCCCCAGCATTTT. It codes for CAISDRDQPQHF.

The chain joins TRBV14 to TRBJ2-7; D not certain. Deletions cut 5 bases from V and 2 bases from J, with 10 bases between. CDR1 and CDR2 (germline): SGHDN, FVKESK. The CDR3 contains 13 residues. CDR3 loop: CASSTRPTYEQYF. CDR3 nucleotide sequence: TGTGCCAGCAGCACGCGGCCTACCTACGAGCAGTACTTC.

There are a few counts of this clone. The chain links TRBV5-6 to TRBJ2-7; 9 bases agree with TRBD2. The CDR3 has 15 amino acids. V was clipped by 0 bases and J by 0 bases; unmatched bases: 1. Germline V gene data show CDR1 as SGHDT and CDR2 as YYEEEE. CDR3 loop: CASSLVSGGSYEQYF. In DNA form, the CDR3 reads TGTGCCAGCAGCTTGGTTAGCGGGGGCTCCTACGAGCAGTACTTC.

This clone was seen a single time. V gene TRBV5-4 combines with J gene TRBJ2-7; 8 nucleotides agree with TRBD1. Germline assignment: CDR1 SGHNT and CDR2 YYREEE (reference sequence). The CDR3 runs to 15 residues. The J segment lost 4 bases and the V segment lost 3 bases, leaving 9 bases of the junction unmatched. DNA for the CDR3: TGTGCCAGCAGCTCACCAGGGGGCGCGGAATACGAGCAGTACTTC. Its protein product is CASSSPGGAEYEQYF.

The V call is TRBV7-8, the J call TRBJ1-5, with D maybe TRBD1 (5 bases). V was pared by 2 bases and J by 10 bases, with 9 bases between. The length of the CDR3 is 12 residues. The V gene's germline CDR1 is SGHVS and CDR2 FQNEAQ. The DNA of the CDR3 is TGTGCCAGCAGCTTACAGGGAGGCCCCCAGCATTTT. Its protein is CASSLQGGPQHF.

V usage is TRBV27 and J usage is TRBJ1-5; D perhaps matches TRBD1 (5 bases). The germline V gene encodes CDR1 MNHEY and CDR2 SMNVEV (reference sequence). Trimming removed 6 bases at V and 0 bases at J, with 21 bases between. The CDR3 consists of 18 residues. The CDR3 bases are TGTGCCAGCAGCCCCACGCAGGGACTACTTTATAGCAATCAGCCCCAGCATTTT. The encoded protein is CASSPTQGLLYSNQPQHF.

CDR3 region: CASSSPRDRWNTEAFF. In DNA, the CDR3 is TGTGCCAGCAGTTCACCCCGGGACAGGTGGAACACTGAAGCTTTCTTT. The V call is TRBV11-3, the J call TRBJ1-1, with TRBD1 matching over 8 bases. The ends lost 6 bases at V and 1 base at J; junction bases unmatched: 10. This CDR3 has 16 amino acids. Germline values: CDR1 SGHNT, CDR2 YENEEA.

For this clone: The germline gene is not matched at one end of the junction; a read error may be the cause. The chain is built from TRBV4-3 and TRBJ1-2; tentatively, D is TRBD1 (6 bases). This CDR3 contains 13 residues. CDR1 and CDR2 from the germline V gene are LGHNA and YSLEER. The CDR3 reads CASSQVDAGGYPF. CDR3 bases: TGCGCCAGCAGCCAAGTTGATGCTGGGGGCTACCCCTTC.

This clone showed up just a few times. The CDR3 sequence is CASSLQNTEAFF. The CDR3 DNA reads TGTGCCAGCAGCCTACAGAACACTGAAGCTTTCTTT. The chain joins TRBV4-2 to TRBJ1-1; D is ambiguous. The CDR3 has 12 amino acids. Germline V gene data show CDR1 as LGHNA and CDR2 as YNFKEQ. V gave up 4 bases and J gave up 1 base, with 4 bases separating them.

The V and J genes are TRBV5-6 and TRBJ1-6; D perhaps matches TRBD1 (5 bases). Deletions cut 5 bases from V and 0 bases from J, with 12 bases between. Germline assignment: CDR1 SGHDT and CDR2 YYEEEE. This CDR3 spans 16 amino acids. This chain's CDR3 is CASREGRGSYNSPLHF. As DNA, the CDR3 is TGTGCCAGCAGGGAGGGACGGGGCTCCTATAATTCACCCCTCCACTTT. Full variable domain (remainder filled in from reference TRBV5-6 and TRBJ1-6): DAGVTQSPTHLIKTRGQQVTLRCSPKSGHDTVSWYQQALGQGPQFIFQYYEEEERQRGNFPDRFSGHQFPNYSSELNVNALLLGDSALYLCASREGRGSYNSPLHFGNGTRLTVT.

This clone has a handful of counts. The J gene is TRBJ1-2, the V gene TRBV6-5; D gene unclear. This CDR3 spans 15 amino acids. Germline-derived CDR1 and CDR2 are MNHEY and SVGAGI. Trimming stripped 7 bases from V and 0 bases from J, with 15 bases between. The CDR3 coding sequence is TGTGCCAGCACCCCAGGCCACTCAGCTAACTATGGCTACACCTTC. Encoded protein: CASTPGHSANYGYTF.

The chain links TRBV7-6 to TRBJ2-7; tentative D call: TRBD1 (6 bases). CDR1 is SGHVS, CDR2 FNYEAQ, per germline. The CDR3 length is 12 residues. V was cut by 2 bases and J by 5 bases, with 7 bases left in between. DNA for the CDR3: TGTGCCAGCAGCTTAACAGGGAACGAGCAGTACTTC. Amino acids: CASSLTGNEQYF.

This clone came up a few times. The gene calls are TRBV4-2 and TRBJ1-2; TRBD1 might be the D (5 bases). Trimming pared 0 bases from V and 2 bases from J, leaving 10 bases between. Germline V CDR1 and CDR2: LGHNA, YNFKEQ. The CDR3 consists of 15 residues. The CDR3, as DNA: TGTGCCAGCAGCCAAGATTCCGGGGGAAACTATGGCTACACCTTC. This translates into CASSQDSGGNYGYTF.

This clone was recorded once. This chain links TRBV27 with TRBJ1-4; D is ambiguous. Looked up from germline, CDR1 is MNHEY and CDR2 is SMNVEV (reference sequence). Trimming cost V 8 bases and J 3 bases, with 19 bases left between them. The CDR3 is 16 amino acids. The CDR3 here is CASSPTFEGANEKLFF. Here the CDR3 DNA reads TGTGCCAGCTCACCGACTTTTGAGGGAGCTAATGAAAAACTGTTTTTT. The complete variable domain, with remaining parts taken from reference TRBV27 and TRBJ1-4, reads EAQVTQNPRYLITVTGKKLTVTCSQNMNHEYMSWYRQDPGLGLRQIYYSMNVEVTDKGDVPEGYKVSRKEKRNFPLILESPSPNQTSLYFCASSPTFEGANEKLFFGSGTQLSVL.

This clone was counted a few times. The sample contains more than one DNA sequence encoding this CDR3. The chain recombines TRBV6-1 with TRBJ2-7, with D uncertain. The CDR3 is 10 amino acids. Germline lookup yields CDR1 MNHNS and CDR2 SASEGT. Trimming took off 7 bases at V and 2 bases at J, with 3 bases between the two ends. The CDR3 here is CASNTYEQYF. Written as DNA, the CDR3 is TGTGCCAGCAATACCTACGAGCAGTACTTC.